A single sample is the source of the 19 T cell receptor beta chains below, sequenced in a study of shared clonotypes between healthy human individuals. Clones were sequenced by immunoSEQ multiplex PCR, and TCRdb holds only the in-frame ones, with some missing. The data hold about half a million clones, with roughly three quarters observed a single time. Sequenced: PBMCs. Receptor source: a woman aged 40-49 years in good health. Some clones in this sample may be carry-over from other donors' samples.

J is TRBJ2-6 and V is TRBV5-1; TRBD2 matches at 10 bases. The germline V gene has CDR1 SGHRS and CDR2 YFSETQ. The CDR3 runs 20 residues. The junction had 14 bases not matched to a gene; V was cut back by 4 bases and J by 1 base. For the CDR3, the DNA is TGCGCCAGCAGCCGGACAGGGTCCCTAGCGGGAGTGTCTGGGGCCAACGTCCTGACTTTC. It specifies CASSRTGSLAGVSGANVLTF.

This clone was seen more than once but under ten times. The J gene is TRBJ2-3, the V gene TRBV7-3, with 14 nucleotides matching TRBD2. The CDR3 has 17 amino acids. Trimming at V came to 0 bases and at J to 5 bases, leaving 4 bases not matched to a gene. Germline V lookup: CDR1 SGHTA, CDR2 FQGTGA. The CDR3 DNA is TGTGCCAGCAGCTTAACGGGGACTAGCGGGAGCGGAGATACGCAGTATTTT. It yields the protein CASSLTGTSGSGDTQYF.

The chain uses TRBV25-1 and TRBJ1-6, with no clear D. The CDR3 is 14 residues long. Between the trimmed V and J ends, which lost 4 bases and 10 bases, there was a span of 14 bases. The germline V gene encodes CDR1 MGHDK and CDR2 SYGVNS. The CDR3 here is CASSVLGAGSPLHF. The CDR3 coding sequence is TGTGCCAGCAGTGTACTGGGAGCGGGCTCACCCCTCCACTTT.

V and J are TRBV27 and TRBJ2-7; no clear D. This CDR3 comprises 15 residues. V was pared by 3 bases and J by 3 bases, with 15 bases between. The V gene's germline CDR1 is MNHEY and CDR2 SMNVEV (reference sequence). The CDR3 nucleotides read TGTGCCAGCAGTTTCGGACCTTCTAATAACTACGAGCAGTACTTC. As protein: CASSFGPSNNYEQYF.

The chain is built from TRBV6-5 and TRBJ1-1; 11 nucleotides agree with TRBD1. Germline V gives CDR1 MNHEY, CDR2 SVGAGI. The CDR3 loop spans 13 amino acids. V gave up 7 bases and J gave up 4 bases; unmatched junction bases: 2. The CDR3 DNA follows: TGTGCCAGCATGGACAGGGGGCCCACTGAAGCTTTCTTT. Residues: CASMDRGPTEAFF.

The chain employs TRBV6-6 and TRBJ2-1; possible D gene TRBD2, 6 bases. V was trimmed by 8 bases and J by 6 bases, leaving 17 bases between them. CDR1 and CDR2 (germline): MNHNY, SVGAGI (reference sequence). CDR3 length equals 14 residues. This chain's CDR3 is CASSPGLAFNEQFF. The CDR3 region has the DNA TGTGCCAGCTCCCCGGGACTGGCCTTCAATGAGCAGTTCTTC.

V gene TRBV2 combines with J gene TRBJ1-4; maybe TRBD1 (6 bases). The CDR3 has 15 residues. V was clipped by 3 bases and J by 1 base, with 9 bases between them. The germline V gene encodes CDR1 SNHLY and CDR2 FYNNEI. The CDR3 loop reads CASSDLRGTNEKLFF. CDR3 bases: TGTGCCAGCAGTGACCTCAGGGGAACTAATGAAAAACTGTTTTTT.

The J gene is TRBJ2-6, the V gene TRBV27, with TRBD2 matching over 15 bases. This CDR3 contains 19 residues. CDR1 and CDR2 from the germline V gene are MNHEY and SMNVEV (reference sequence). V trimming: 5 bases; J trimming: 0 bases; junction bases outside the gene matches: 5. CDR3: CASSGLAGGPSSGANVLTF. The CDR3 nucleotides are TGTGCCAGCAGTGGACTAGCGGGAGGGCCAAGCTCTGGGGCCAACGTCCTGACTTTC.

The gene calls are TRBV29-1 and TRBJ2-7; 7 bases match TRBD2. CDR1 is SQVTM and CDR2 is ANQGSEA in the germline V gene. V dropped 3 bases and J dropped 7; count of bases not matched to a gene: 6. The CDR3 is 12 amino acids. CDR3 DNA: TGCAGCGTTGAGGCGACAGCGGGGGAGCAGTACTTC. It encodes CSVEATAGEQYF.

The chain combines TRBV28 with TRBJ2-7, with 13 bases fitting TRBD2. Losses at the gene ends were 5 bases for V and 9 bases for J; bases not matched to a gene: 4. Germline CDR1 reads MDHEN; CDR2 reads SYDVKM. The CDR3 extends over 13 amino acids. CDR3 coding DNA: TGTGCCAGCAGTCCAAGACTAGCGGGAGGGCAGTACTTC. Its protein is CASSPRLAGGQYF.

This clone was detected a few times. The chain employs TRBV18 and TRBJ2-7; D may be TRBD1 (6 bases). CDR1 is KGHSH and CDR2 is LQKENI in the germline V gene. Trimming cost V 2 bases and J 7 bases, with 15 bases left between them. This CDR3 spans 14 amino acids. The CDR3 protein is CASSPGSTGLEQYF. The CDR3, as DNA: TGTGCCAGCTCACCAGGGTCGACAGGTCTGGAGCAGTACTTC.

This sequence joins TRBV5-1 and TRBJ2-7; TRBD2 agrees at 9 bases. V was pared by 4 bases and J by 5 bases, with 10 bases of the junction left unmatched. Germline loops: CDR1 SGHRS, CDR2 YFSETQ. The CDR3 loop spans 15 amino acids. The CDR3 protein is CASSQGTSTSNEQYF. The CDR3 DNA is TGCGCCAGCAGCCAGGGGACTAGCACTTCTAACGAGCAGTACTTC.

This clone was seen ten or more times. The chain joins TRBV28 to TRBJ1-1; unclear D gene. V dropped 3 bases and J dropped 7 bases, with 21 bases sitting between them. The CDR3 has 16 amino acids. CDR1 is MDHEN and CDR2 is SYDVKM in the germline V gene. The CDR3 bases are TGTGCCAGCAGTTTTTCTGGCCGGCCTATGTCGTATGAAGCTTTCTTT. Protein sequence: CASSFSGRPMSYEAFF.

This chain links TRBV10-3 with TRBJ1-2, with TRBD1 matching 7 bases. J gave up 4 bases and V 4 bases, and 9 bases lay outside the gene matches. Germline CDR1 reads ENHRY; CDR2 reads SYGVKD. The CDR3 loop spans 15 amino acids. The CDR3 DNA reads TGTGCCATCAGTGCCGGCAGGGGGTCGGTCTATGGCTACACCTTC. Translated, it gives CAISAGRGSVYGYTF.

The chain combines TRBV4-3 with TRBJ2-1; D is unresolved. V gave up 0 bases and J gave up 7 bases, with 7 bases separating them. The length of the CDR3 is 13 residues. The V gene's germline CDR1 is LGHNA and CDR2 YSLEER. The CDR3 sequence is CASSQDGRNEQFF. The CDR3 DNA is TGCGCCAGCAGCCAAGACGGACGAAATGAGCAGTTCTTC.

V and J are TRBV9 and TRBJ2-5, with TRBD2 matching 11 bases. The CDR3 length is 15 residues. The V and J ends lost 3 bases and 4 bases, in that order; junction bases with no gene match: 5. Germline V gene lookup returns CDR1 SGDLS and CDR2 YYNGEE. The CDR3 protein is CASSGSGRGGETQYF. The CDR3 DNA sequence: TGTGCCAGCAGCGGTAGCGGGAGGGGGGGAGAGACCCAGTACTTC.

This clone was seen at least ten times. V usage is TRBV6-1 and J usage is TRBJ2-5; D might be TRBD1 or TRBD2, each matching 6 bases. The V end was cut by 10 bases, the J end by 2 bases, with 17 bases between. CDR1 MNHNS and CDR2 SASEGT come from the germline V gene. This CDR3 comprises 14 residues. The CDR3 is CATHGGQTQETQYF. Written as DNA, the CDR3 is TGTGCCACCCACGGGGGCCAGACTCAAGAGACCCAGTACTTC.

The V gene is TRBV4-2, the J gene TRBJ2-7; TRBD2 is a possible D gene (5 bases). The germline V gene has CDR1 LGHNA and CDR2 YNFKEQ. The CDR3 totals 15 residues. V lost 0 bases to trimming and J lost 3 bases, with 12 bases between them. The CDR3 nucleotides are TGTGCCAGCAGCCAAGATCCCGGGGTGGGCTACGAGCAGTACTTC. This sequence encodes CASSQDPGVGYEQYF.

The V gene is TRBV27, the J gene TRBJ2-7, with 8 bases identical to TRBD2. The junction had 13 bases not matched to a gene; V was cut back by 6 bases and J by 12 bases. The CDR3 contains 13 residues. Germline CDR1 is MNHEY and CDR2 is SMNVEV (reference sequence). CDR3 nucleotides: TGTGCCAGCAGCTCCGGGAGGGCAGTGCGGTCGTACTTC. Translation: CASSSGRAVRSYF.